This TCR beta chain was captured in a study of blood T cell repertoires in COVID-19. The repertoire was sequenced with immunoSEQ multiplex PCR; TCRdb's copy has only in-frame clones and lacks some. The repertoire holds about 320,000 clones, with over 75% as singletons. Germline CDR1 and CDR2: MNHGY and SVAAGI. V was pared by 3 bases and J by 6 bases, with 15 bases between. This CDR3 is 15 amino acids long. The chain has TRBV6-9 and TRBJ2-4; D is perhaps TRBD2 (7 bases). The TCR comes from a man younger than 40 who had recovered from COVID-19. Sequenced: PBMCs or T cells enriched from blood (not recorded which). The CDR3 nucleotides read TGTGCCAGCAGTTACCTCGGGGGCGGGAGAAACATTCAGTACTTC. Residues: CASSYLGGGRNIQYF.